The clone carrying this TCR beta chain was detected a few times. Its antigen is not identified. Other DNA sequences within the sample encode an identical CDR3. This sample was included in a study of Ad26.COV2.S vaccination and SARS-CoV-2 variants. For the study at large: Into the muscle, Ad26.COV2.S was dosed once or twice, 56 days apart. Study results and caveats: Total T cell responses, in the TCR breadth and depth analyses, may have been underestimated. The breadth of spike-specific CD8+ and CD4+ T cell responses after vaccination was reportedly substantial.

The trim removed 6 bases at V and 2 bases at J, leaving 3 bases unmatched. The CDR3 sequence is 13 residues long. Germline V gives CDR1 SEHNR, CDR2 FQNEAQ (reference sequence). Treatment meaning: some 20 received Ad26.COV2.S at low or high dose, single or two shots; 5 received placebo; per-sample allocation not given. Sampling took place 63 days after the first vaccine or placebo injection. Sequencing was performed with immunoSEQ multiplex PCR; in TCRdb, only in-frame clones are kept and a portion is missing. In the table there are 450,000 to 550,000 clones, 89% of which are singletons. The sequence derives from a person aged 18-65 years who received the Ad26.COV2.S COVID-19 vaccine or a placebo. The sequencing here drew on peripheral blood, taken in a trial of Ad26.COV2.S vaccine versus placebo. The rearrangement uses TRBV7-9 and TRBJ2-7; 8 bases map to TRBD1. The CDR3 loop is CASSLDRAYEQYF. CDR3 DNA sequence: TGTGCCAGCAGTTTGGACAGGGCCTACGAGCAGTACTTC.